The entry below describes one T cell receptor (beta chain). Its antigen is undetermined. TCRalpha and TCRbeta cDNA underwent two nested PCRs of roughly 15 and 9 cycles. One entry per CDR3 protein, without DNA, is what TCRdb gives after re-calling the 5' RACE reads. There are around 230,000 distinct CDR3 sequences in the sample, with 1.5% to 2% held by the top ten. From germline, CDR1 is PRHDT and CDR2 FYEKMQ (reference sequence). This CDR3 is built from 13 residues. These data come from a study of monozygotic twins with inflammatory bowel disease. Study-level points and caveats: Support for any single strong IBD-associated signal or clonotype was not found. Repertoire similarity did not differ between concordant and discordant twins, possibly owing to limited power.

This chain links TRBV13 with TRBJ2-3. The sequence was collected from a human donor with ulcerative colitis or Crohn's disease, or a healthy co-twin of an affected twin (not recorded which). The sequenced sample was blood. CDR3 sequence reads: CASVGGTTDTQYF.